This T cell receptor beta chain was documented in a study of T-cell reconstitution after alpha-beta-depleted transplantation in children. This clonotype has a handful of counts. Antigen specificity is unknown. Germline CDR1 is SGHRS and CDR2 is YFSETQ. The ends were cut back, 3 bases at V and 2 bases at J, with 16 bases in the middle. The CDR3 covers 16 residues. Library preparation (for TCRbeta) was performed with unique molecular identifiers. Using its own MiXCR run on the PCR reads, TCRdb lists one record per CDR3 protein. The sample includes 200,000 to 300,000 distinct CDR3 sequences, roughly 25% of them seen just once. Broader study findings: Alpha-beta T cells about two months after transplant reportedly derived from several hundred expanded graft clones.

The V gene is TRBV5-1, the J gene TRBJ2-3, with D perhaps matching TRBD2 (6 bases). The sequence was collected from a female patient between 2 and 15 years old who had a stem cell transplant for congenital amegakaryocytic thrombocytopenia, so the T cells may come from the graft donor. The sample was PBMCs, mostly from graft donor cells, taken 360 days after TCRalphabeta/CD19-depleted stem cell transplant. The DNA of the CDR3 is TGCGCCAGCAGCTCACGCGGGACTCAAACCACAGATACGCAGTATTTT. Its protein is CASSSRGTQTTDTQYF.